This T cell receptor (beta chain) was captured by sequencing in a study of cytomegalovirus exposure and HLA in healthy donors. Findings and limits, study-wide: Associated with cytomegalovirus, according to the listing, were 150 to 200 TCR beta chains. Confirmation was obtained in vitro that three CMV-associated chains are specific for CMV antigens.

Sequencing used immunoSEQ multiplex PCR; TCRdb keeps in-frame clones, though not all of them. The sample lists about 160,000 clones; nearly 90% were seen once. This CDR3 has 16 residues. V was clipped by 0 bases and J by 2 bases, with 14 bases between them. The V gene's germline CDR1 is MNHEY and CDR2 SMNVEV (reference sequence). Notes on this clone: Its antigen remains unknown.

Material: PBMCs. The J gene is TRBJ2-7, the V gene TRBV27, with a possible D match to TRBD2 (5 bases). The TCR comes from a woman aged 18-29 years in good health and CMV-seropositive. CDR3 DNA: TGTGCCAGCAGTTTATCGCTAGCAGCGCTCACCTACGAGCAGTACTTC. Its protein is CASSLSLAALTYEQYF.